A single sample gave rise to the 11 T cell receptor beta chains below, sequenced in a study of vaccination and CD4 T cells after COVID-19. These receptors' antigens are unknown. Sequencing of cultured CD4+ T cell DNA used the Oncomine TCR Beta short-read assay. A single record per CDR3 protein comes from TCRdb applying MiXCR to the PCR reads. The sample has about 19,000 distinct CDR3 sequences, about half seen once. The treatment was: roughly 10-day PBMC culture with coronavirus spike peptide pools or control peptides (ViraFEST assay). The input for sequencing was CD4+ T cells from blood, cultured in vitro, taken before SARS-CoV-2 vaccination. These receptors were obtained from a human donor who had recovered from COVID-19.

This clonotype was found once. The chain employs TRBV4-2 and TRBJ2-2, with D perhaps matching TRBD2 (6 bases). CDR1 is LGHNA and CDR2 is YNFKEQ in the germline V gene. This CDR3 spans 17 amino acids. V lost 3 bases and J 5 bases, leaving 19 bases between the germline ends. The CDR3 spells CASSHPSQGGKTGELFF. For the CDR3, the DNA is TGTGCCAGCAGCCATCCTTCCCAGGGCGGGAAGACCGGGGAGCTGTTTTTT.

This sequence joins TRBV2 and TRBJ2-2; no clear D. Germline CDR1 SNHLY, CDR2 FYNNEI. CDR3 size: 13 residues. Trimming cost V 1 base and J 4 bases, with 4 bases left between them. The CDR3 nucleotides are TGTGCCAGCAGTGAAGGAAGCACCGGGGAGCTGTTTTTT. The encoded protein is CASSEGSTGELFF.

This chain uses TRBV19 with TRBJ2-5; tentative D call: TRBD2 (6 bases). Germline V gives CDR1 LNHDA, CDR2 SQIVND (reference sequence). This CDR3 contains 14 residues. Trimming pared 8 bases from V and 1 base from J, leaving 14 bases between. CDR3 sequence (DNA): TGTGCCAGTGGGGGGATGGGTGCCCAAGAGACCCAGTACTTC. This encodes CASGGMGAQETQYF.

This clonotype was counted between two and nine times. The CDR3 here is CASSQGLPQHF. The CDR3 bases are TGTGCCAGCAGCCAAGGACTGCCCCAGCATTTT. The J gene is TRBJ1-5, the V gene TRBV28; D gene uncertain. This CDR3 comprises 11 residues. Germline V gene sequence: CDR1 MDHEN, CDR2 SYDVKM. With 6 bases removed from V and 9 bases from J, the gap between germline ends came to 9 bases. Filled out from reference TRBV28 and TRBJ1-5, the complete variable domain reads DVKVTQSSRYLVKRTGEKVFLECVQDMDHENMFWYRQDPGLGLRLIYFSYDVKMKEKGDIPEGYSVSREKKERFSLILESASTNQTSMYLCASSQGLPQHFGDGTRLSIL.

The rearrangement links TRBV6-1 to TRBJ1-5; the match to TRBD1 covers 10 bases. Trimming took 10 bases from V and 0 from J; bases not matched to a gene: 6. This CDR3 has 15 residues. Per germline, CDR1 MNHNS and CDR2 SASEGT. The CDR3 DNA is TGTGCCACCGGGGGGGACAGGGGTAGCAATCAGCCCCAGCATTTT. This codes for CATGGDRGSNQPQHF.

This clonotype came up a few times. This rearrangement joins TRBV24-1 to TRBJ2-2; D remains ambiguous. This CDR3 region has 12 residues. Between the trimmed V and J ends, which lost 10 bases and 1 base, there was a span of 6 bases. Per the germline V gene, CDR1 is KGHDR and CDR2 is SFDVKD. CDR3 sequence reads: CATGQNTGELFF. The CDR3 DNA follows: TGTGCCACTGGTCAGAACACCGGGGAGCTGTTTTTT.

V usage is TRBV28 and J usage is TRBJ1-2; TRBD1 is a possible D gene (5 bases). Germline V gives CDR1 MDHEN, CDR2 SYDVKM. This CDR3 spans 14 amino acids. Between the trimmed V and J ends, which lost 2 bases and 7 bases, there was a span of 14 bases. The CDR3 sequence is CASSLNGGMGGYTF. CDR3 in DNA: TGTGCCAGCAGTTTAAACGGGGGAATGGGTGGCTACACCTTC.

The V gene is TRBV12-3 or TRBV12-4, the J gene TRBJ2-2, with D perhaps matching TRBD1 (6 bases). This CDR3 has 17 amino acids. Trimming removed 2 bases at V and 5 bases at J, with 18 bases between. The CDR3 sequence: CASSLNAGAVLTGELFF. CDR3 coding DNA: TGTGCCAGCAGTTTAAACGCAGGGGCTGTCCTTACCGGGGAGCTGTTTTTT.

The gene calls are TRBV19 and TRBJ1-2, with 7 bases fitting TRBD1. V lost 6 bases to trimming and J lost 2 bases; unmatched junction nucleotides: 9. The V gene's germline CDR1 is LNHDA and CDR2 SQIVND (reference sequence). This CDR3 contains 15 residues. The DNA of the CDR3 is TGTGCCAGTAGGGAGACAGGGAATCTGAACTATGGCTACACCTTC. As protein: CASRETGNLNYGYTF.

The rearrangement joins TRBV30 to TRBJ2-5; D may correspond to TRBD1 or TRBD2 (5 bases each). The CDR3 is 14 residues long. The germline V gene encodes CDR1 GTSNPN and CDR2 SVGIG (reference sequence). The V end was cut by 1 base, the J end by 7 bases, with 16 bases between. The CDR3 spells CAWSGGRARGTQYF. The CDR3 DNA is TGTGCCTGGAGTGGGGGTAGAGCGAGGGGGACCCAGTACTTC.

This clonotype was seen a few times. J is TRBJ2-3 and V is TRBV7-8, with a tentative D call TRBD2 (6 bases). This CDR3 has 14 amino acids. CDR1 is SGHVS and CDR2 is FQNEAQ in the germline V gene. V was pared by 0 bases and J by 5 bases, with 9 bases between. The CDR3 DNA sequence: TGTGCCAGCAGCTTAGCCCGGGACTTAGATACGCAGTATTTT. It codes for CASSLARDLDTQYF.